This TCR beta chain was captured by sequencing in a study of T cell responses to AZD1222 COVID-19 vaccine. Broader study findings: CD4 TCRs covered the whole spike, strongest at regions 160-218 and 743-854.

With respect to this clone: Its antigen is as yet unknown.

The data were produced by immunoSEQ multiplex PCR, yet TCRdb's version contains in-frame clones alone and is incomplete. The repertoire holds around 60,000 clones, about nine tenths seen once, with less than 7% in the top ten. Germline CDR1 SQVTM, CDR2 ANQGSEA. Trimming removed 7 bases at V and 3 bases at J, with 21 bases between. The CDR3 is 15 residues long. The clonotype comes from an adult who received the MenACWY meningococcal vaccine as a control. Specimen: peripheral blood, collected 28 days after the second dose of the MenACWY control vaccine. The chain combines TRBV29-1 with TRBJ1-2, with D maybe TRBD1 (5 bases). This CDR3 is CSAMTVGVRDYGYTF. CDR3 nucleotides: TGCAGCGCAATGACCGTGGGGGTTAGGGACTATGGCTACACCTTC.